One sample yielded the 28 T cell receptor beta chains listed below, sequenced in a study of early T cells in non-severe SARS-CoV-2 infection. TCRdb processed the 5' RACE reads anew with MiXCR; each CDR3 protein has one entry. The sample holds around 23,000 distinct CDR3 sequences, about 5.2% seen once. Specimen: whole blood. These receptors were obtained from an adult who was a healthcare worker with PCR-confirmed SARS-CoV-2 infection or an uninfected control (not recorded which).

This clonotype has just a few counts. This chain joins TRBV7-6 and TRBJ2-2, with 9 positions matching TRBD1. The trim removed 5 bases at V and 1 base at J, leaving 5 bases unmatched. The CDR3 has 16 residues. CDR1 and CDR2 from the germline V gene are SGHVS and FNYEAQ. The DNA of the CDR3 is TGTGCCAGCAGCACCCGGACAGGGGAGAACACCGGGGAGCTGTTTTTT. Translation: CASSTRTGENTGELFF.

The table lists this clonotype with a few counts. The gene calls are TRBV9 and TRBJ1-1, with D hard to call. Trimming removed 0 bases from V and 3 bases from J, with 12 bases in between. Per the germline V gene, CDR1 is SGDLS and CDR2 is YYNGEE. The CDR3 is 15 amino acids. As DNA, the CDR3 is TGTGCCAGCAGCGTAGACGGTGGCCGGTACACTGAAGCTTTCTTT. The encoded protein is CASSVDGGRYTEAFF.

This clonotype was found many times. The rearrangement uses TRBV5-6 and TRBJ1-2, with a possible D match to TRBD1 (5 bases). V was shortened by 5 bases and J by 4 bases, with 12 bases between the two germline ends. The CDR3 is 13 residues long. CDR1 is SGHDT and CDR2 is YYEEEE in the germline V gene. The CDR3 region is CASSPTETYGYTF. The CDR3 nucleotides read TGTGCCAGCAGTCCGACAGAGACCTATGGCTACACCTTC.

Sample share makes this clonotype medium-sized. The CDR3 DNA is TGTGCCACCAGTGATTCCGACCTAACTAGCGTAGATGAGCAGTTCTTC. Translated, it gives CATSDSDLTSVDEQFF. The J gene is TRBJ2-1, the V gene TRBV24-1, with 7 bases identical to TRBD2. Germline CDR1 KGHDR, CDR2 SFDVKD. This CDR3 is 16 amino acids long. V gave up 2 bases and J gave up 8 bases; unmatched junction bases: 11.

In its sample, this clonotype was seen many times. The gene calls are TRBV11-2 and TRBJ2-2; 12 nucleotides align to TRBD2. The germline CDR1 and CDR2 sequences are SGHAT and FQNNGV. V lost 5 bases to trimming and J lost 2 bases; unmatched junction nucleotides: 6. This CDR3 region has 17 residues. This CDR3 reads CASSPVGLAGNTGELFF. CDR3 coding DNA: TGTGCCAGCAGCCCGGTAGGACTAGCGGGAAACACCGGGGAGCTGTTTTTT.

Only a few counts were recorded for this clonotype. The rearrangement links TRBV25-1 to TRBJ2-5; 7 bases are shared with TRBD1. V gave up 1 base and J gave up 2 bases; unmatched junction bases: 7. There are 16 residues in the CDR3. Germline V gives CDR1 MGHDK, CDR2 SYGVNS. As DNA, the CDR3 is TGTGCCAGCAGTGAATTTACAGGGGCGTTACAAGAGACCCAGTACTTC. Protein: CASSEFTGALQETQYF.

This clonotype was counted a few times. The chain's CDR3 is CASSLGTGTGYEQYF. The DNA of the CDR3 is TGTGCCAGCAGCTTAGGAACCGGGACAGGCTACGAGCAGTACTTC. The chain recombines TRBV7-3 with TRBJ2-7; TRBD1 aligns across 8 bases. V lost 2 bases, J lost 3 bases, and 6 bases stayed unmatched. The CDR3 totals 15 residues. Germline V lookup: CDR1 SGHTA, CDR2 FQGTGA.

The chain is built from TRBV13 and TRBJ2-3; 8 nucleotides match TRBD1. Germline CDR1 PRHDT, CDR2 FYEKMQ (reference sequence). J was trimmed by 2 bases and V by 3 bases; bases with no gene match: 4. The CDR3 is made up of 15 amino acids. For the CDR3, the DNA is TGTGCCAGCAGCTTCAGGGGGCTAGACACAGATACGCAGTATTTT. Its translation is CASSFRGLDTDTQYF.

This clonotype was recorded at least ten times. The genes are TRBV14 and TRBJ2-1, with unresolved D. Germline V gene data show CDR1 as SGHDN and CDR2 as FVKESK. V was trimmed by 3 bases and J by 0 bases, leaving 3 bases between them. The length of the CDR3 is 13 residues. The CDR3 here is CASSQSSYNEQFF. The CDR3 region has the DNA TGTGCCAGCAGCCAGAGCTCCTACAATGAGCAGTTCTTC.

The chain employs TRBV4-3 and TRBJ2-7; 7 nucleotides align to TRBD1. V shed 4 bases and J 2 bases; nucleotides not matched to a gene: 8. The CDR3 length is 15 residues. Germline V gives CDR1 LGHNA, CDR2 YSLEER. In nucleotides, the CDR3 is TGCGCCAGCAGCCCCTCCGGGACAGACCCCTACGAGCAGTACTTC. Translating it yields CASSPSGTDPYEQYF.

The sample holds many counts of this clonotype. The rearrangement joins TRBV6-6 to TRBJ2-1; 8 bases map to TRBD1. The CDR3 has 15 residues. In germline, CDR1 is MNHNY, CDR2 SVGAGI (reference sequence). With V trimmed by 2 bases and J by 4 bases, 4 bases remained unmatched. The CDR3 nucleotides read TGTGCCAGCAGTTACGGACAGGGCCAGTACAATGAGCAGTTCTTC. It codes for CASSYGQGQYNEQFF.

This clonotype was detected ten times or more. The chain recombines TRBV5-1 with TRBJ1-1; 7 nucleotides align to TRBD1. The CDR3 covers 18 residues. CDR1 and CDR2 from the germline V gene are SGHRS and YFSETQ. J gave up 0 bases and V 4 bases, and 15 bases lay outside the gene matches. CDR3 nucleotides: TGCGCCAGCAGCCATGACAGGGTTGCCGGTATCATGAACACTGAAGCTTTCTTT. This gives the protein CASSHDRVAGIMNTEAFF.

This clonotype was picked up many times. The chain links TRBV13 to TRBJ2-2, with 10 bases fitting TRBD1. CDR3 length equals 18 residues. Trimming cost V 5 bases and J 2 bases; bases outside gene matches: 11. CDR1 is PRHDT, CDR2 FYEKMQ, per germline (reference sequence). Here the CDR3 reads CASSAYPGTGDNTGELFF. The DNA for the CDR3 is TGTGCCAGCAGCGCCTACCCCGGGACAGGGGATAACACCGGGGAGCTGTTTTTT.

This clonotype occurred many times. The chain joins TRBV6-2 or TRBV6-3 to TRBJ2-7; 13 bases are shared with TRBD2. CDR1 and CDR2 from the germline V gene are MNHEY and SVGEGT. Germline trimming cut 6 bases from V and 7 bases from J; bases unmatched to any gene: 15. The CDR3 contains 17 residues. As DNA, the CDR3 is TGTGCCAGCAGGGGTGCCCATCCCGGACTAGCGGGAGTTGAGCAGTACGTC. Translated, it gives CASRGAHPGLAGVEQYV.

V and J are TRBV12-3 or TRBV12-4 and TRBJ1-2; D is undetermined. The CDR3 runs to 11 residues. V lost 3 bases to trimming and J lost 8 bases, with 7 bases between them. CDR3: CASSFSSGYTF. As DNA, the CDR3 is TGTGCCAGCAGTTTTTCTTCGGGCTACACCTTC.

A few counts support this clonotype. This rearrangement joins TRBV19 to TRBJ2-5, with 9 bases fitting TRBD2. This CDR3 is 16 amino acids long. Germline CDR1 and CDR2: LNHDA and SQIVND (reference sequence). J was trimmed by 3 bases and V by 7 bases; bases with no gene match: 12. CDR3 in DNA: TGTGCCAGTAACCCCTCCTTGACTAGCGGCGAAGAGACCCAGTACTTC. It codes for CASNPSLTSGEETQYF.

The table lists this clonotype with many counts. The chain uses TRBV18 and TRBJ2-2; 14 bases map to TRBD2. Per germline, CDR1 KGHSH and CDR2 LQKENI. The length of the CDR3 is 20 residues. Trimming cost V 0 bases and J 6 bases; bases outside gene matches: 12. DNA for the CDR3: TGTGCCAGCTCACCACCGACTAGCGGGAGGGCCGTATCAATCGCCGGGGAGCTGTTTTTT. Residues: CASSPPTSGRAVSIAGELFF.

This clonotype was recorded at least ten times. The rearrangement joins TRBV27 to TRBJ1-6; no firm D call. V dropped 2 bases and J dropped 11 bases, with 10 bases sitting between them. This CDR3 has 13 residues. The germline CDR1 and CDR2 sequences are MNHEY and SMNVEV (reference sequence). The CDR3 is CASSLEGRAPLHF. The CDR3 DNA follows: TGTGCCAGCAGTTTAGAAGGGCGCGCACCCCTCCACTTT.

In this sample, this clonotype turned up a few times. CDR3 coding DNA: TGTGCCACCGGGGAATTGACTAGCGGGAGGAAAAACATTCAGTACTTC. Encoded protein: CATGELTSGRKNIQYF. The chain joins TRBV5-5 to TRBJ2-4; 13 nucleotides match TRBD2. V shed 9 bases, J shed 4 bases, and the junction held 10 bases outside the gene matches. Germline assignment: CDR1 SGHKS and CDR2 YYEKEE (reference sequence). CDR3 length equals 16 residues.

The V call is TRBV18, the J call TRBJ1-4; possibly TRBD1 for D (6 bases). This CDR3 has 16 residues. Germline V lookup: CDR1 KGHSH, CDR2 LQKENI. With 5 bases removed from V and 4 bases from J, the gap between germline ends came to 17 bases. The CDR3 nucleotides read TGTGCCAGCTCAAGTAGACCGGACAGATATAATGAAAAACTGTTTTTT. Its protein product is CASSSRPDRYNEKLFF.

This clonotype has at least ten counts. The conserved final phenylalanine or tryptophan is absent from the CDR3, which likely points to a read error. The chain couples TRBV29-1 to TRBJ2-2; D call uncertain. CDR3 length: 14 residues. CDR1 and CDR2 from the germline V gene are SQVTM and ANQGSEA. V was trimmed by 7 bases and J by 5 bases, leaving 17 bases between them. The CDR3 DNA reads TGCAGCGCCGAACGACCCAGTAATACCGGGGAGCTGTTTCTT. This encodes CSAERPSNTGELFL.

This clonotype was detected many times. The genes are TRBV4-2 and TRBJ2-3; 8 nucleotides align to TRBD2. Germline lookup yields CDR1 LGHNA and CDR2 YNFKEQ. The V segment lost 0 bases and the J segment 5 bases; nucleotides outside the gene matches: 4. The CDR3 spans 15 residues. CDR3 sequence: CASSQDGTSGDTQYF. The CDR3 nucleotides are TGTGCCAGCAGCCAAGATGGGACTAGTGGAGATACGCAGTATTTT.

Worth noting for this clonotype: This may be a read error, as it is one base from a much larger clone. Because it lacks the conserved phenylalanine or tryptophan at the end, this CDR3 is likely a read error. J is TRBJ1-4 and V is TRBV10-3; 7 bases match TRBD1. V lost 2 bases, J lost 7 bases, and 4 bases stayed unmatched. The CDR3 spans 14 residues. Germline-derived CDR1 and CDR2 are ENHRY and SYGVKD. Written as DNA, the CDR3 is TGTGCCATCAGTGAGGACAGGGAGACTGAAAAACTGTTTTTG. It is translated as CAISEDRETEKLFL.

In its sample, this clonotype was seen many times. The chain uses TRBV19 and TRBJ2-7; D gene uncertain. CDR1 and CDR2 from the germline V gene are LNHDA and SQIVND (reference sequence). Trimming pared 5 bases from V and 5 bases from J, leaving 13 bases between. The CDR3 is 13 amino acids. The CDR3 nucleotides read TGTGCCAGTAGTCAGGCAGCCCTTAACGAGCAGTACTTC. Protein sequence: CASSQAALNEQYF.

In this sample, this clonotype turned up many times. The chain carries TRBV24-1 and TRBJ2-5; D gene uncertain. CDR1 is KGHDR, CDR2 SFDVKD, per germline. Trimming shortened V by 5 bases and J by 5 bases, and 8 bases separated the two germline ends. This CDR3 has 12 residues. The CDR3: CATSGSFETQYF. CDR3 nucleotides: TGTGCCACCAGTGGATCATTCGAGACCCAGTACTTC.

This clonotype has a handful of counts. This chain links TRBV7-3 with TRBJ2-1; TRBD2 is a possible D gene (6 bases). CDR3 length equals 16 residues. Between the trimmed V and J ends, which lost 2 bases and 2 bases, there was a span of 13 bases. Germline V gene data show CDR1 as SGHTA and CDR2 as FQGTGA. Here the CDR3 reads CASSLLSGVAYNEQFF. The CDR3 DNA reads as TGTGCCAGCAGCTTACTTTCGGGGGTGGCCTACAATGAGCAGTTCTTC.

In its sample, this clonotype was seen many times. CDR3 in amino acids: CASSYYSTSAYEQYV. In DNA, the CDR3 is TGTGCCAGCAGTTACTATTCGACTAGCGCCTACGAGCAGTACGTC. J is TRBJ2-7 and V is TRBV6-2 or TRBV6-3, with 8 bases aligning to TRBD2. This CDR3 has 15 residues. V lost 1 base and J lost 2; bases outside the gene matches: 4. Germline V lookup: CDR1 MNHEY, CDR2 SVGEGT.

At least ten counts were recorded for this clonotype. CDR3 DNA: TGCGCCAGCAGCTTGGGCTCAGGGGGCATCGACGAGCAGTACTTC. Amino acids: CASSLGSGGIDEQYF. The chain combines TRBV5-1 with TRBJ2-7; 8 nucleotides line up with TRBD1. This CDR3 comprises 15 residues. Germline assignment: CDR1 SGHRS and CDR2 YFSETQ. V shed 0 bases, J shed 5 bases, and the junction held 7 bases outside the gene matches.